This TCR beta chain stems from a study of cytomegalovirus exposure and HLA in healthy donors. General study points: A later analysis linked fewer than 20,000 TCR beta sequences to HLA alleles at 0.05 false discovery rate.

The PCR employed 60 Vbeta primers together with 13 Jbeta primers. Only in-frame clones appear in the TCRdb table, and some are missing; sequencing was by immunoSEQ multiplex PCR. The sample includes about 210,000 clones, 87% of them seen just once. Worth noting for this clone: No antigen is known for it.

The receptor was derived from a boy aged 2 to 9 in good health and CMV-seronegative. Material: PBMCs.

The CDR3, as DNA: TGTGCCAGCTACTTGGGGGACAAGACTTCACCCCTCCACTTT. Amino acid sequence: CASYLGDKTSPLHF. The gene calls are TRBV12-1 and TRBJ1-6; no DNA check was done on the table's D call, TRBD1. TRBV12-1 constitutes a pseudogene. CDR3 size: 14 residues.